One and the same sample provided the 10 T cell receptor beta chains below, sequenced in a study of post-analysis software for immune sequencing data. Their target antigens are unknown. Study-wide results and caveats: In patients, 4 to 6 TRBV segments were more frequent than in controls, with TRBV5-6, TRBV5-1 and TRBV20-1 among them.

Prepared libraries of TCR beta cDNA carried unique molecular identifiers. TCRdb recomputed calls from the PCR reads with MiXCR, one row per CDR3 protein. The sample records about 770,000 distinct CDR3 sequences, more than 45% being singletons. The material sequenced was blood. The receptors were sampled from a girl under 18 with multiple sclerosis.

This clonotype was seen more than once but under ten times. This chain uses TRBV20-1 with TRBJ2-7, with no clear D. Germline V lookup: CDR1 DFQATT, CDR2 SNEGSKA (reference sequence). Deletions cut 7 bases from V and 0 bases from J, with 13 bases between. The CDR3 length is 13 residues. The CDR3 nucleotides are TGCAGTGTCCCCGACCGGAGCTCCTACGAGCAGTACTTC. Protein product: CSVPDRSSYEQYF.

V is TRBV20-1 and J is TRBJ2-3; a weak D match, TRBD2 (6 bases). The CDR3 sequence is 12 residues long. The V gene's germline CDR1 is DFQATT and CDR2 SNEGSKA (reference sequence). The DNA of the CDR3 is TGCAGGGCTCAGCGGGTCACAGATACGCAGTATTTT. The encoded protein is CRAQRVTDTQYF.

Turning to this clonotype: Its ends do not fully match the called genes, so a read error is possible. The CDR3 region has the DNA TGTGCCACCAGTGATTTTAAAGGCAAAATGACCGGGGAGCGGTTTTTT. Translating gives CATSDFKGKMTGERFF. The chain links TRBV24-1 to TRBJ2-2; D is perhaps TRBD2 (5 bases). Germline assignment: CDR1 KGHDR and CDR2 SFDVKD. This CDR3 has 16 amino acids.

This clonotype has a handful of counts. The chain employs TRBV20-1 and TRBJ2-7; D uncertain. The CDR3 is made up of 12 amino acids. V was cut by 1 base and J by 7 bases, with 11 bases left in between. Per germline, CDR1 DFQATT and CDR2 SNEGSKA (reference sequence). This CDR3 reads CSARGDRWEQYF. The CDR3 bases are TGCAGTGCTAGAGGCGACCGGTGGGAGCAGTACTTC.

This clonotype appeared a few times. This chain connects TRBV5-1 to TRBJ1-1; the match to TRBD1 covers 8 bases. V gave up 5 bases and J gave up 3 bases; unmatched junction bases: 12. The germline V gene has CDR1 SGHRS and CDR2 YFSETQ. The CDR3 contains 16 residues. The CDR3 region is CASRRAGGDLDTEAFF. The CDR3 bases are TGCGCCAGCAGGAGGGCAGGGGGCGATCTGGACACTGAAGCTTTCTTT. The variable domain in full, completed from reference TRBV5-1 and TRBJ1-1, reads KAGVTQTPRYLIKTRGQQVTLSCSPISGHRSVSWYQQTPGQGLQFLFEYFSETQRNKGNFPGRFSGRQFSNSRSEMNVSTLELGDSALYLCASRRAGGDLDTEAFFGQGTRLTVV.

The chain joins TRBV18 to TRBJ2-7, with 7 bases aligning to TRBD1. The germline V gene encodes CDR1 KGHSH and CDR2 LQKENI. V was pared by 6 bases and J by 2 bases, with 7 bases of the junction left unmatched. CDR3 length: 14 amino acids. The CDR3 DNA is TGTGCCAGCTCCCACAGGGGCCAGGCCTACGAGCAGTACTTC. This codes for CASSHRGQAYEQYF.

The chain is built from TRBV21-1 and TRBJ2-6. TRBV21-1 is a pseudogene. The CDR3 has 19 residues. CDR3 in amino acids: CASSKGVVERDSGANVLTF. Written as DNA, the CDR3 is TGTGCCAGCAGCAAAGGGGTCGTGGAGCGAGACTCTGGGGCCAACGTCCTGACTTTC.

The chain is built from TRBV5-1 and TRBJ2-1; TRBD1 agrees at 9 bases. Germline trimming cut 4 bases from V and 3 bases from J; bases unmatched to any gene: 8. The CDR3 consists of 16 residues. The germline CDR1 and CDR2 sequences are SGHRS and YFSETQ. The DNA of the CDR3 is TGCGCCAGCAGCCCCATGGGGGACAGGGTCTACAATGAGCAGTTCTTC. Amino acid sequence: CASSPMGDRVYNEQFF.

This clonotype was observed a few times. The chain combines TRBV25-1 with TRBJ2-7; 9 bases are a match to TRBD2. The V gene end was trimmed by 8 bases and the J gene end by 5 bases; junction bases not matched to a gene: 4. Germline lookup yields CDR1 MGHDK and CDR2 SYGVNS. CDR3 length: 12 residues. The CDR3 loop is CASGRGGDEQYF. The CDR3 coding sequence is TGTGCCAGCGGGCGGGGGGGGGACGAGCAGTACTTC.

The rearrangement links TRBV27 to TRBJ2-7, with TRBD2 identical over 7 bases. J gave up 4 bases and V 10 bases, and 4 bases lay outside the gene matches. The germline gives CDR1 MNHEY, CDR2 SMNVEV (reference sequence). This CDR3 has 11 amino acids. The CDR3 coding sequence is TGTGCCACCCAGGGAGGGTACGAGCAGTACTTC. Translated: CATQGGYEQYF.